These 27 T cell receptor beta chains originate from one sample sequenced in a study of T cells in Graves' hyperthyroidism and ophthalmopathy. TCR beta CDR3 region amplification was performed from RNA transcripts. During a first-round RT-PCR of the TCR CDR3, the HTBI primer set was used. TCRdb reprocessed the multiplex PCR reads with MiXCR, giving one entry per CDR3 protein. This sample has about 610,000 distinct CDR3 sequences, with roughly 46% found just once. The sample taken for sequencing was peripheral blood or thyroid tissue (not recorded which). The source of these receptors is a woman in her late teens or twenties with Graves' hyperthyroidism.

This clonotype appeared a few times. The chain couples TRBV7-9 to TRBJ1-1; unclear D gene. With 1 base removed from V and 3 bases from J, the gap between germline ends came to 9 bases. Germline V gene lookup returns CDR1 SEHNR and CDR2 FQNEAQ (reference sequence). The CDR3 spans 14 residues. The CDR3 sequence: CASSLDRGYTEAFF. The CDR3 DNA is TGTGCCAGCAGCTTAGATCGTGGGTACACTGAAGCTTTCTTT.

This clonotype came up many times. The chain's CDR3 is CAWSSGGDYTF. CDR3 DNA: TGTGCCTGGAGCTCAGGGGGTGACTACACCTTC. The V and J genes are TRBV30 and TRBJ1-2; 7 bases align to TRBD1. This CDR3 is 11 amino acids long. Per germline, CDR1 GTSNPN and CDR2 SVGIG (reference sequence). J gave up 10 bases and V 3 bases, and 5 bases lay outside the gene matches. Supplemented by reference TRBV30 and TRBJ1-2, the full variable domain reads SQTIHQWPATLVQPVGSPLSLECTVEGTSNPNLYWYRQAAGRGLQLLFYSVGIGQISSEVPQNLSASRPQDRQFILSSKKLLLSDSGFYLCAWSSGGDYTFGSGTRLTVV.

The V and J genes are TRBV11-2 and TRBJ2-1, with a weak D call TRBD2 (6 bases). V lost 0 bases to trimming and J lost 5 bases, with 14 bases between them. Germline CDR1 and CDR2: SGHAT and FQNNGV. There are 16 residues in the CDR3. The chain's CDR3 is CASSLEGGRPHNEQFF. In DNA, the CDR3 is TGTGCCAGCAGCTTAGAGGGGGGACGGCCCCACAATGAGCAGTTCTTC.

The chain couples TRBV2 to TRBJ2-2; no firm D call. V was clipped by 11 bases and J by 7 bases, with 17 bases between them. The CDR3 length is 13 residues. Per the germline V gene, CDR1 is SNHLY and CDR2 is FYNNEI. CDR3 sequence (DNA): TGTGCCTTGTGGTGGGGTCTTGGCGGGGAGCTGTTTTTT. Residues: CALWWGLGGELFF.

To note about this clonotype: Because the CDR3's place on the DNA is in doubt, the DNA is left out and the CDR3 is given as listed by TCRdb. V usage is TRBV2 and J usage is TRBJ2-2; the DNA was not compared with TRBD1, the D call given in the table. The CDR3 contains 15 residues when both ends are counted. Germline V CDR1 and CDR2: SNHLY, FYNNEI. CDR3 protein: CASSELAGDPGSCFF.

This rearrangement joins TRBV5-1 to TRBJ2-2; D uncertain. This CDR3 has 15 residues. V dropped 2 bases and J dropped 3 bases, with 11 bases sitting between them. Germline assignment: CDR1 SGHRS and CDR2 YFSETQ. The CDR3 nucleotides are TGCGCCAGCAGCTTAGTCGGGCAGTACACCGGGGAGCTGTTTTTT. This sequence encodes CASSLVGQYTGELFF.

This rearrangement joins TRBV2 to TRBJ1-2; 7 bases map to TRBD1. V dropped 6 bases and J dropped 0; count of bases not matched to a gene: 7. Germline CDR1 reads SNHLY; CDR2 reads FYNNEI. This CDR3 contains 15 residues. CDR3 DNA sequence: TGTGCCAGCAGCGTGAGGACAGGAGCTAACTATGGCTACACCTTC. Its translation: CASSVRTGANYGYTF.

This clonotype has a count of ten or more. The junction does not match germline at one end; this may be a read error. The chain has TRBV20-1 and TRBJ2-5, with D perhaps matching TRBD2 (5 bases). Per germline, CDR1 DFQATT and CDR2 SNEGSKA (reference sequence). The CDR3 is made up of 15 amino acids. In nucleotides, the CDR3 is TGCAGTGCTAGAGATCTGAACGGGATCCAAGGGACCCAGTACTTC. Amino acids: CSARDLNGIQGTQYF.

This clonotype has just one count. The gene calls are TRBV29-1 and TRBJ2-7, with 7 bases fitting TRBD1. There are 10 residues in the CDR3. CDR1 and CDR2 (germline): SQVTM, ANQGSEA. The trim removed 8 bases at V and 4 bases at J, leaving 2 bases unmatched. Here the CDR3 DNA reads TGCAGCTTACAGGGGTACGAGCAGTACTTC. Protein sequence: CSLQGYEQYF.

Notes on this clonotype: The junction does not match germline at one end; this may be a read error. V is TRBV29-1 and J is TRBJ1-1; D is unclear. CDR1 and CDR2 from the germline V gene are SQVTM and ANQGSEA. The CDR3 is made up of 13 amino acids. The CDR3 DNA follows: TGCAGCGTTGATAAACAGTTGAACACTGAAGCCTTCTTT. Translating it yields CSVDKQLNTEAFF. Complete variable domain (other parts from reference TRBV29-1 and TRBJ1-1): SAVISQKPSRDICQRGTSLTIQCQVDSQVTMMFWYRQQPGQSLTLIATANQGSEATYESGFVIDKFPISRPNLTFSTLTVSNMSPEDSSIYLCSVDKQLNTEAFFGQGTRLTVV.

J is TRBJ1-2 and V is TRBV15, with D maybe TRBD1 (5 bases). The CDR3 has 14 amino acids. Trimming took 3 bases from V and 7 from J, leaving 15 bases between them. The V gene's germline CDR1 is LNHNV and CDR2 YYDKDF (reference sequence). The DNA of the CDR3 is TGTGCCACCAGCAGTGAAGGGCAGGGCGGTGGCTACACCTTC. Encoded protein: CATSSEGQGGGYTF.

In this sample, this clonotype turned up a few times. The chain links TRBV27 to TRBJ2-7; D uncertain. CDR1 and CDR2 (germline): MNHEY, SMNVEV (reference sequence). CDR3 length equals 13 residues. V was pared by 5 bases and J by 4 bases, with 12 bases between. The CDR3 coding sequence is TGTGCCAGCAGTCCAGTAAGCCAGTACGAGCAGTACTTC. It encodes CASSPVSQYEQYF.

This chain joins TRBV28 and TRBJ1-3; D possibly corresponds to TRBD1 (5 bases). Between the trimmed V and J ends, which lost 6 bases and 1 base, there was a span of 13 bases. Germline CDR1 MDHEN, CDR2 SYDVKM. This CDR3 comprises 15 residues. As DNA, the CDR3 is TGTGCCAGCAGCCGACAGCCTTTGTCTGGAAACACCATATATTTT. The encoded protein is CASSRQPLSGNTIYF.

The chain employs TRBV29-1 and TRBJ2-5; D ambiguous. This CDR3 region has 13 residues. Trimming took off 8 bases at V and 2 bases at J, with 15 bases between the two ends. Per the germline V gene, CDR1 is SQVTM and CDR2 is ANQGSEA. CDR3 amino acids: CSLPSTRQETQYF. The CDR3 DNA sequence: TGCAGCTTGCCTTCGACCAGACAAGAGACCCAGTACTTC. Full variable domain (missing parts from reference TRBV29-1 and TRBJ2-5): SAVISQKPSRDICQRGTSLTIQCQVDSQVTMMFWYRQQPGQSLTLIATANQGSEATYESGFVIDKFPISRPNLTFSTLTVSNMSPEDSSIYLCSLPSTRQETQYFGPGTRLLVL.

In its sample, this clonotype was seen many times. The gene calls are TRBV6-2 or TRBV6-3 and TRBJ1-5; D is unresolved. This CDR3 comprises 15 residues. V dropped 0 bases and J dropped 5 bases, with 11 bases sitting between them. Germline V CDR1 and CDR2: MNHEY, SVGEGT. The CDR3 DNA follows: TGTGCCAGCAGTTACTCAACGGGGTACGATCAGCCCCAGCATTTT. Its translation: CASSYSTGYDQPQHF.

There are many counts of this clonotype. DNA for the CDR3: TGTGCCAGGAATACAGGGGACACCGGGGAGCTGTTTTTT. Its translation: CARNTGDTGELFF. The rearrangement uses TRBV2 and TRBJ2-2, with TRBD1 identical over 7 bases. The CDR3 consists of 13 residues. Trimming cost V 9 bases and J 3 bases; bases outside gene matches: 4. Germline V lookup: CDR1 SNHLY, CDR2 FYNNEI. The full variable domain, with the rest looked up from reference TRBV2 and TRBJ2-2, is EPEVTQTPSHQVTQMGQEVILRCVPISNHLYFYWYRQILGQKVEFLVSFYNNEISEKSEIFDDQFSVERPDGSNFTLKIRSTKLEDSAMYFCARNTGDTGELFFGEGSRLTVL.

The genes are TRBV5-1 and TRBJ1-1; D gene ambiguous. The CDR3 covers 13 residues. V was cut by 1 base and J by 14 bases, with 18 bases left in between. From germline, CDR1 is SGHRS and CDR2 YFSETQ. DNA for the CDR3: TGCGCCAGCAGCTTGAGGGATGTCAATGAGCAGTTCTTT. It is translated as CASSLRDVNEQFF.

A note on this clonotype: With a much larger clone just one base away, this may be a read error. V and J are TRBV7-2 and TRBJ1-2, with TRBD1 identical over 9 bases. The V gene's germline CDR1 is SGHTA and CDR2 FQGNSA. This CDR3 is built from 14 residues. The junction had 10 bases not matched to a gene; V was cut back by 10 bases and J by 4 bases. CDR3 region: CAIRHRGLSYGYTF. DNA for the CDR3: TGTGCCATCAGACACAGGGGGCTCAGCTATGGCTACACCTTC.

This clonotype was detected ten times or more. V is TRBV29-1 and J is TRBJ2-7; D possibly matches TRBD1 or TRBD2 (5 bases each). Germline-derived CDR1 and CDR2 are SQVTM and ANQGSEA. This CDR3 has 13 residues. Trimming took off 7 bases at V and 1 base at J, with 14 bases between the two ends. The CDR3 protein is CSAVGDPSYEQYF. The DNA of the CDR3 is TGCAGCGCAGTCGGGGACCCATCCTACGAGCAGTACTTC.

The chain joins TRBV7-9 to TRBJ2-5; D call uncertain. There are 14 residues in the CDR3. V lost 5 bases and J lost 4, with 14 bases in between. Germline values: CDR1 SEHNR, CDR2 FQNEAQ (reference sequence). CDR3 in DNA: TGTGCCAGCAGCGCACCGGCCACCCCAGAGACCCAGTACTTC. Protein sequence: CASSAPATPETQYF.

In its sample, this clonotype was seen many times. The chain carries TRBV7-2 and TRBJ1-1, with a possible D match to TRBD1 (5 bases). V lost 5 bases to trimming and J lost 10 bases, with 23 bases between them. There are 15 residues in the CDR3. Germline CDR1 reads SGHTA; CDR2 reads FQGNSA. For the CDR3, the DNA is TGTGCCAGCAGCCCTCATCCGCAGGGCTGGGTTGGAGCTTTCTTT. It codes for CASSPHPQGWVGAFF.

This sequence joins TRBV20-1 and TRBJ2-3; 8 bases are a match to TRBD1. The CDR3 consists of 16 residues. Germline values: CDR1 DFQATT, CDR2 SNEGSKA (reference sequence). V trimming: 1 base; J trimming: 4 bases; junction bases outside the gene matches: 10. CDR3 DNA sequence: TGCAGTGCTAGAGGTACCCAGGGGGCCGCCTCAGATACGCAGTATTTT. Amino acids: CSARGTQGAASDTQYF.

This clonotype was seen repeatedly, ten times or more. The rearrangement joins TRBV29-1 to TRBJ2-7; D remains ambiguous. The germline gives CDR1 SQVTM, CDR2 ANQGSEA. This CDR3 is built from 12 residues. V was cut by 5 bases and J by 2 bases, with 10 bases left in between. DNA of the CDR3: TGCAGCGTTCGCGGCGTTACCTACGAGCAGTACTTC. This translates into CSVRGVTYEQYF.

This clonotype appeared many times. This chain connects TRBV5-1 to TRBJ1-6, with TRBD1 identical over 7 bases. The length of the CDR3 is 14 residues. The ends lost 3 bases at V and 6 bases at J; junction bases unmatched: 3. Germline V CDR1 and CDR2: SGHRS, YFSETQ. CDR3 in DNA: TGCGCCAGCAGCTCCGGACAGGTTAATTCACCCCTCCACTTT. Its translation is CASSSGQVNSPLHF.

Regarding this clonotype: Germline is not matched at one junction end, which may reflect a read error. This chain uses TRBV29-1 with TRBJ2-6; D is tentatively TRBD1 or TRBD2 (5 bases each). This CDR3 is 11 amino acids long. CDR1 is SQVTM and CDR2 is ANQGSEA in the germline V gene. The CDR3, as DNA: TGCAGCGTTGGAGGGGACAACGTCCTGACTTTC. Translated, it gives CSVGGDNVLTF.

This rearrangement joins TRBV24-1 to TRBJ2-3, with TRBD1 matching 8 bases. Germline V gene lookup returns CDR1 KGHDR and CDR2 SFDVKD. V trimming: 6 bases; J trimming: 3 bases; junction bases outside the gene matches: 4. The CDR3 contains 14 residues. The CDR3 DNA sequence: TGTGCCACCAGTTGGACAGGGTTAACAGATACGCAGTATTTT. Translated, it gives CATSWTGLTDTQYF.

This chain uses TRBV30 with TRBJ2-5; perhaps D is TRBD1 or TRBD2 (5 bases each). The CDR3 is 14 residues long. Germline CDR1 reads GTSNPN; CDR2 reads SVGIG (reference sequence). Trimming shortened V by 2 bases and J by 5 bases, and 15 bases separated the two germline ends. The CDR3 coding sequence is TGTGCCTGGAGTCCGGGGCTAGTTCAGGAGACCCAGTACTTC. It is translated as CAWSPGLVQETQYF.